This T cell receptor beta chain was observed in a study of T cell repertoires in cytomegalovirus infection. The wider study: Public TCR beta signatures marked donors with CMV infection and the matching HLA. Points from the study as a whole: CMV-specific TCR beta clonotypes restricted by HLA-C dominated the ex vivo response. Cumulative public TCR beta family frequency identified carriers of CMV plus the relevant HLA.

TCRdb passed the reads through MiXCR, listing each CDR3 protein once. The sample carries around 190,000 distinct CDR3 sequences, about 15% recorded once. This clonotype was detected only a few times. The antigen remains unidentified. The length of the CDR3 is 15 residues. CDR1 is MDHEN, CDR2 SYDVKM, per germline. The trim removed 6 bases at V and 5 bases at J, leaving 8 bases unmatched. The specimen sequenced was PBMCs. The sequence came from a human donor in good health (CMV status not recorded). Some clones in this sample may be carry-over from other donors' samples. The chain links TRBV28 to TRBJ2-1; TRBD1 agrees at 9 bases. The CDR3 sequence: CASSHPGTGNNEQFF. In nucleotides, the CDR3 is TGTGCCAGCAGCCACCCCGGGACAGGGAACAATGAGCAGTTCTTC. Filled out from reference TRBV28 and TRBJ2-1, the complete variable domain reads DVKVTQSSRYLVKRTGEKVFLECVQDMDHENMFWYRQDPGLGLRLIYFSYDVKMKEKGDIPEGYSVSREKKERFSLILESASTNQTSMYLCASSHPGTGNNEQFFGPGTRLTVL.